One and the same sample provided the 15 T cell receptor beta chains below, sequenced in a study of blood T cell repertoires in COVID-19. Only in-frame clones appear in the TCRdb table, and some are missing; sequencing was by immunoSEQ multiplex PCR. The table has about 180,000 clones, 83% seen once. Sequenced: peripheral blood. All receptors derive from a human donor in a cohort sampled during active COVID-19.

This clone was seen only once. J is TRBJ1-1 and V is TRBV10-2, with 10 positions matching TRBD1. This CDR3 spans 14 amino acids. CDR1 is WSHSY and CDR2 is SAAADI in the germline V gene. Trimming took 8 bases from V and 6 from J; bases not matched to a gene: 9. CDR3 nucleotides: TGCGCCAGCGGTGGACAGGGGGTTCGATCTGAAGCTTTCTTT. Translating it yields CASGGQGVRSEAFF.

The chain uses TRBV29-1 and TRBJ2-7; 10 positions match TRBD2. This CDR3 spans 13 amino acids. Germline values: CDR1 SQVTM, CDR2 ANQGSEA. V lost 6 bases and J lost 1; bases outside the gene matches: 3. Here the CDR3 reads CSVATSGSYEQYF. The CDR3 DNA sequence: TGCAGCGTGGCGACTAGCGGGTCCTACGAGCAGTACTTC.

The chain uses TRBV6-5 and TRBJ2-1; TRBD2 aligns across 9 bases. V gave up 6 bases and J gave up 4 bases; unmatched junction bases: 7. The CDR3 totals 15 residues. Germline values: CDR1 MNHEY, CDR2 SVGAGI. CDR3 amino acids: CASSLSGRRYNEQFF. CDR3 sequence (DNA): TGTGCCAGCAGCCTTAGCGGGAGAAGGTACAATGAGCAGTTCTTC.

This clone was seen just once. The chain combines TRBV10-3 with TRBJ2-7; D remains ambiguous. Trimming took 10 bases from V and 4 from J, leaving 17 bases between them. The CDR3 covers 13 residues. Germline loops: CDR1 ENHRY, CDR2 SYGVKD. The CDR3 sequence is CATLSRSLYEQYF. DNA of the CDR3: TGTGCCACCCTCTCTAGGTCCCTTTACGAGCAGTACTTC.

The chain joins TRBV4-3 to TRBJ2-3; a weak D match, TRBD1 (6 bases). The V gene lost 1 base and the J gene lost 1 base, with 12 bases spanning the gap. CDR3 length equals 16 residues. The germline gives CDR1 LGHNA, CDR2 YSLEER. The CDR3 reads CASSQGSGARTDTQYF. As DNA, the CDR3 is TGCGCCAGCAGCCAAGGTTCAGGGGCGCGCACAGATACGCAGTATTTT.

The chain uses TRBV3-1 (or the pseudogene TRBV3-2) and TRBJ2-7, with TRBD1 matching 10 bases. Germline CDR1 reads LGHDT; CDR2 reads YNNKEL (reference sequence). The CDR3 covers 14 residues. The V and J ends lost 6 bases and 1 base, in that order; junction bases with no gene match: 3. The CDR3 nucleotides are TGTGCCAGCAGTCGGACAGGGGGGTCCTACGAGCAGTACTTC. The encoded protein is CASSRTGGSYEQYF.

In this sample, this clone is medium-sized. V and J are TRBV7-8 and TRBJ2-6; 11 bases are shared with TRBD1. In germline, CDR1 is SGHVS, CDR2 FQNEAQ. The CDR3 extends over 17 amino acids. Trimming at V came to 6 bases and at J to 0 bases, leaving 4 bases not matched to a gene. Written as DNA, the CDR3 is TGTGCCAGCAGTTCCGGGACAGGGGGCTCTGGGGCCAACGTCCTGACTTTC. This sequence encodes CASSSGTGGSGANVLTF.

This clone has only a few counts. This chain uses TRBV7-9 with TRBJ2-7; 10 nucleotides line up with TRBD1. The junction had 8 bases not matched to a gene; V was cut back by 5 bases and J by 4 bases. CDR3 length: 15 residues. Germline lookup yields CDR1 SEHNR and CDR2 FQNEAQ (reference sequence). The chain's CDR3 is CASSTGQGVSYEQYF. The CDR3 DNA reads TGTGCCAGCAGCACCGGACAGGGGGTTTCGTACGAGCAGTACTTC.

The gene calls are TRBV2 and TRBJ2-3, with a tentative D call TRBD1 (6 bases). This CDR3 is 14 amino acids long. Per germline, CDR1 SNHLY and CDR2 FYNNEI. Trimming removed 4 bases from V and 0 bases from J, with 8 bases in between. The CDR3 region has the DNA TGTGCCAGCAGTGTCACAGGGAGCACAGATACGCAGTATTTT. It encodes CASSVTGSTDTQYF.

The rearrangement uses TRBV9 and TRBJ2-7, with a possible D match to TRBD1 (5 bases). CDR3 length: 14 amino acids. Trimming shortened V by 0 bases and J by 1 base, and 8 bases separated the two germline ends. CDR1 is SGDLS, CDR2 YYNGEE, per germline. The CDR3 DNA reads as TGTGCCAGCAGCGTAGTCCCAGGGTCCTACGAGCAGTACTTC. Amino acid sequence: CASSVVPGSYEQYF.

This rearrangement joins TRBV7-3 to TRBJ2-6, with D possibly being TRBD2 (7 bases). Germline values: CDR1 SGHTA, CDR2 FQGTGA. This CDR3 spans 18 amino acids. V lost 2 bases and J lost 4, with 18 bases in between. The CDR3 DNA reads TGTGCCAGCAGCTTAGAGGGGGGGACCCTGGGAGGGGCCAACGTCCTGACTTTC. It specifies CASSLEGGTLGGANVLTF.

The CDR3 here is CASSPTGTGMSPLHF. Written as DNA, the CDR3 is TGCGCCAGCAGCCCGACCGGGACAGGGATGTCACCCCTCCACTTT. The J gene is TRBJ1-6, the V gene TRBV5-1, with TRBD1 matching over 9 bases. With 4 bases clipped from V and 10 bases from J, the junction kept 9 bases outside the gene matches. The CDR3 covers 15 residues. Germline V gene lookup returns CDR1 SGHRS and CDR2 YFSETQ.

The chain carries TRBV7-9 and TRBJ1-2; D might be TRBD1 (6 bases). V gave up 1 base and J gave up 3 bases, with 12 bases separating them. Germline CDR1 SEHNR, CDR2 FQNEAQ (reference sequence). This CDR3 is built from 15 residues. The CDR3 DNA reads TGTGCCAGCAGCTTAGGGGCAGGGGCCGACTATGGCTACACCTTC. This translates into CASSLGAGADYGYTF. Complete variable domain (other parts from reference TRBV7-9 and TRBJ1-2): DTGVSQNPRHKITKRGQNVTFRCDPISEHNRLYWYRQTLGQGPEFLTYFQNEAQLEKSRLLSDRFSAERPKGSFSTLEIQRTEQGDSAMYLCASSLGAGADYGYTFGSGTRLTVV.

The chain has TRBV3-1 (or the pseudogene TRBV3-2) and TRBJ2-3, with D uncertain. Germline V CDR1 and CDR2: LGHDT, YNNKEL (reference sequence). The CDR3 is 14 residues long. Trimming took 0 bases from V and 2 from J, leaving 6 bases between them. CDR3 in DNA: TGTGCCAGCAGCCAAGATTCTCTCACAGATACGCAGTATTTT. Translation: CASSQDSLTDTQYF.

The chain combines TRBV5-1 with TRBJ1-2; tentatively, D is TRBD1 (5 bases). CDR3 size: 14 residues. Trimming left V 2 bases short and J 6 bases short, with 14 bases between. Germline V lookup: CDR1 SGHRS, CDR2 YFSETQ. The CDR3 DNA reads TGCGCCAGCAGCTTAACTGGACAAGGGGATGGCTACACCTTC. This sequence encodes CASSLTGQGDGYTF.